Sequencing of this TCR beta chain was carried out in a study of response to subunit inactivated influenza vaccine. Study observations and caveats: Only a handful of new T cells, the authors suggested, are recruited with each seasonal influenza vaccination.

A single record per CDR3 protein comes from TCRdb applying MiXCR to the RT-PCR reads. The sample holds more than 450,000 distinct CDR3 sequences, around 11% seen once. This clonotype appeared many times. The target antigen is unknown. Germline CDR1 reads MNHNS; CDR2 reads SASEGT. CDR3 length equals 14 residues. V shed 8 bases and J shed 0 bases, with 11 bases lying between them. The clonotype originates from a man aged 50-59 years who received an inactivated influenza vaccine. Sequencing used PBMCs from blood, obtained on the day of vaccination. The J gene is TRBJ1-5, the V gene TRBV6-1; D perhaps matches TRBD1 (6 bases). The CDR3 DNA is TGTGCCAGCGGCCAGGGGTATAGCAATCAGCCCCAGCATTTT. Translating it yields CASGQGYSNQPQHF.